This T cell receptor (beta chain) was obtained from a study of T cells in Graves' hyperthyroidism and ophthalmopathy. The TCR beta CDR3 regions underwent amplification using RNA transcripts as the source. The HTBI primer set drove a first-round RT-PCR of the TCR CDR3. TCRdb independently ran MiXCR on the multiplex PCR reads; one entry per CDR3 protein. The sample has approximately 600,000 distinct CDR3 sequences; less than 25% are singletons. Notes on this clonotype: The junction and the germline gene differ at one end; a read error may be behind it.

The germline V gene encodes CDR1 MNHEY and CDR2 SMNVEV (reference sequence). This CDR3 comprises 17 residues. The chain combines TRBV27 with TRBJ1-5; no reliable D call. What was sequenced was blood. The receptor was isolated from a young man with Graves' ophthalmopathy. CDR3 in amino acids: CASSVSGGGYGNQPQHF. The CDR3 bases are TGTGCCAGCAGTGTATCCGGAGGAGGTTATGGCAATCAGCCCCAGCATTTT.